This T cell receptor beta chain emerged from a study of blood T cell repertoires in COVID-19. Overall study: Samples representing acute and convalescent COVID-19 were sourced from the United States, Italy and Spain.

Authors' analysis steps: Amplification of reference gene primers was used by the study to estimate nucleated cell counts. Using immunoSEQ multiplex PCR, the repertoire was profiled, and TCRdb retains in-frame clones only, with some absent. V and J calls and clone size come straight from that table; D and trimming were deduced from the DNA. The sample holds tens of thousands of clones, roughly 88% seen once. This clone has only a few counts. The source material was peripheral blood. This receptor was identified in a human donor in a cohort sampled during active COVID-19.

CDR3 DNA sequence: TGTGCCAGCAGAAAAGGGGGGGCACAAGAGACCCAGTACTTC. It yields the protein CASRKGGAQETQYF. The chain combines TRBV11-2 with TRBJ2-5, with D possibly TRBD2 on 7 matching bases. The V and J ends lost 6 bases and 2 bases respectively, with 13 bases between them. The germline V gene has CDR1 SGHAT and CDR2 FQNNGV. The length of the CDR3 is 14 residues. The full variable domain, its missing parts supplied by reference TRBV11-2 and TRBJ2-5, is EAGVAQSPRYKIIEKRQSVAFWCNPISGHATLYWYQQILGQGPKLLIQFQNNGVVDDSQLPKDRFSAERLKGVDSTLKIQPAKLEDSAVYLCASRKGGAQETQYFGPGTRLLVL.